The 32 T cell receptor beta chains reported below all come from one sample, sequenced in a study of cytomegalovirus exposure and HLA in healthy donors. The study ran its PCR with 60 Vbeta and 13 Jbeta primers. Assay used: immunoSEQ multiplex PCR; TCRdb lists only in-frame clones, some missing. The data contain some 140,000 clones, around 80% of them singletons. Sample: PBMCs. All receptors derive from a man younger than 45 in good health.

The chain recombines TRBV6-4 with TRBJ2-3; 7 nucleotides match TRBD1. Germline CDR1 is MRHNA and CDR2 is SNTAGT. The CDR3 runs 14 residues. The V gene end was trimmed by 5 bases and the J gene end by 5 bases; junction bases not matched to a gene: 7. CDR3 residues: CASSLETGLDTQYF. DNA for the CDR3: TGTGCCAGCAGTCTCGAGACAGGGTTAGATACGCAGTATTTT.

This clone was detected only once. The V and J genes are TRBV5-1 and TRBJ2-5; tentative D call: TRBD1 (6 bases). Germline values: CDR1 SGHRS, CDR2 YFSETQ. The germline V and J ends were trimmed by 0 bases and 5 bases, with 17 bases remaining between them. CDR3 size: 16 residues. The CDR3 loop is CASSLVPQGMGETQYF. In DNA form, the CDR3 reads TGCGCCAGCAGCTTGGTGCCTCAGGGGATGGGGGAGACCCAGTACTTC.

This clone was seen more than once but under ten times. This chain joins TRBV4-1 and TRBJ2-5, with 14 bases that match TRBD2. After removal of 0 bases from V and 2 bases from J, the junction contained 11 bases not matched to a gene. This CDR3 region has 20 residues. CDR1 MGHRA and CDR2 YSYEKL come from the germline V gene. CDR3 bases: TGCGCCAGCAGCCAAGATCGGGGGACTAGCGGGAGAAGGAATCAAGAGACCCAGTACTTC. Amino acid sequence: CASSQDRGTSGRRNQETQYF.

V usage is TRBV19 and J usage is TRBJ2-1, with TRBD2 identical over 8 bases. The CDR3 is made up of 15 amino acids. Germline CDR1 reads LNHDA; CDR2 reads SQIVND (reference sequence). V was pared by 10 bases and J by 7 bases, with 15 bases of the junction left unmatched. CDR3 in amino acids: CATLEIAGSRNEQFF. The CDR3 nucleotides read TGTGCCACTCTTGAAATAGCGGGAAGTCGGAATGAGCAGTTCTTC.

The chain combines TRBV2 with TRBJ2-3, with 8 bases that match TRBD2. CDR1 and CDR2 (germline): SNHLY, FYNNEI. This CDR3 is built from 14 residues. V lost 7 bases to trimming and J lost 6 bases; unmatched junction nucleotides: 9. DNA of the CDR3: TGTGCCAGCACCAACGGGGGGGCGTCGGATACGCAGTATTTT. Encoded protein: CASTNGGASDTQYF.

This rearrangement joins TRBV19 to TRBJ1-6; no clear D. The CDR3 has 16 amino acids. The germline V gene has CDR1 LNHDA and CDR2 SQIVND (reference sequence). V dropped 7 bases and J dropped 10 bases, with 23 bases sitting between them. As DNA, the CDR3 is TGTGCCAGTACCTCAAGAGGTGTCGGGTTGTCCTCACCCCTCCACTTT. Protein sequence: CASTSRGVGLSSPLHF.

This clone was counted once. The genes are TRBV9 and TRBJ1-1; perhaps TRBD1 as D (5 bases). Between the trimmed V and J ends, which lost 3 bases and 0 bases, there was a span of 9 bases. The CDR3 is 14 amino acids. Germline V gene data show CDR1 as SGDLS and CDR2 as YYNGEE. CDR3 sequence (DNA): TGTGCCAGCAGCGGGACACAAATGAACACTGAAGCTTTCTTT. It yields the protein CASSGTQMNTEAFF.

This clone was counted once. CDR3 coding DNA: TGCGCCAGCAGCCCTAGCGCTCTGACCTACGAGCAGTACTTC. Protein sequence: CASSPSALTYEQYF. The chain is built from TRBV5-1 and TRBJ2-7, with D maybe TRBD2 (6 bases). This CDR3 is built from 14 residues. Germline V CDR1 and CDR2: SGHRS, YFSETQ. Trimming took 4 bases from V and 2 from J, leaving 13 bases between them.

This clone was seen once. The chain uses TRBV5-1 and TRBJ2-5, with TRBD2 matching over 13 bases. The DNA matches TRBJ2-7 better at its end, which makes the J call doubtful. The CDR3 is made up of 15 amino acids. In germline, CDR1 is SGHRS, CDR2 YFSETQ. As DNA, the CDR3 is TGCGCCAGCAGCCGGACTAGCGGGAGTCCCTACGAGCAGTACTTC. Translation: CASSRTSGSPYEQYF.

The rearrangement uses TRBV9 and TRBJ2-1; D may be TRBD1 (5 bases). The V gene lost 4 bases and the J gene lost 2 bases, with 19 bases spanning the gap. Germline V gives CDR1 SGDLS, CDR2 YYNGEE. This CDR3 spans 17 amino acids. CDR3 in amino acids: CASSPFPVGQAYNEQFF. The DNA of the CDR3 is TGTGCCAGCAGCCCCTTCCCGGTGGGGCAGGCCTACAATGAGCAGTTCTTC.

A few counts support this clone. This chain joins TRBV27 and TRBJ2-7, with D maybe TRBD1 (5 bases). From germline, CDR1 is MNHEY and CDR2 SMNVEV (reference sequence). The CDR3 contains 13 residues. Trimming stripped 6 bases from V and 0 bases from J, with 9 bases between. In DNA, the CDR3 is TGTGCCAGCAGCGACAGAAGCTCCTACGAGCAGTACTTC. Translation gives CASSDRSSYEQYF.

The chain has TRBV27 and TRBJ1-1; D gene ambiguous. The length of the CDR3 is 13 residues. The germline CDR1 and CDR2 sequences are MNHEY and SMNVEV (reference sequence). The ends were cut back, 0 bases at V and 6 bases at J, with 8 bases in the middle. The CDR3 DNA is TGTGCCAGCAGTTTATCTGGTCAGGCTGAAGCTTTCTTT. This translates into CASSLSGQAEAFF.

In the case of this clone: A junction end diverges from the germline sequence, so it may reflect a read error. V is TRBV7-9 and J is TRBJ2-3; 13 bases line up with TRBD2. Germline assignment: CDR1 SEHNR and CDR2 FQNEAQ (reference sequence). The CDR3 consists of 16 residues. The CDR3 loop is CSSRLRTSGSVDTQYF. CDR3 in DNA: TGTTCCAGCAGACTCCGGACTAGCGGGAGTGTAGATACGCAGTATTTT. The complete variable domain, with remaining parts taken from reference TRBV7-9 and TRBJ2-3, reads DTGVSQNPRHKITKRGQNVTFRCDPISEHNRLYWYRQTLGQGPEFLTYFQNEAQLEKSRLLSDRFSAERPKGSFSTLEIQRTEQGDSAMYLCSSRLRTSGSVDTQYFGPGTRLTVL.

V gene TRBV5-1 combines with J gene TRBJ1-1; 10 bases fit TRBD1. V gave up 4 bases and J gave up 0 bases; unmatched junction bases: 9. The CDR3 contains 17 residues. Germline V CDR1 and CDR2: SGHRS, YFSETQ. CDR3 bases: TGCGCCAGCAGCGCCACCGGGACAGGGGCGATGAACACTGAAGCTTTCTTT. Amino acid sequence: CASSATGTGAMNTEAFF.

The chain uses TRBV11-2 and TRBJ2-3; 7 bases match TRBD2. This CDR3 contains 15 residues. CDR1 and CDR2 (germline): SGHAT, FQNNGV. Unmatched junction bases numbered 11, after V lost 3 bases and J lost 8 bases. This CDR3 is CASSFGREAGGTQYF. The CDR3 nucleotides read TGTGCCAGCAGCTTTGGCCGGGAGGCGGGTGGTACGCAGTATTTT.

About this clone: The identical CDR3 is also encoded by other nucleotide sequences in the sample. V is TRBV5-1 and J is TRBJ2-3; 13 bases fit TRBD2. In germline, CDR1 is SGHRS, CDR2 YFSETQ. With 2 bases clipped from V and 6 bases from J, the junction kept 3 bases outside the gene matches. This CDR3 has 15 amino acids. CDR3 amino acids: CASSFGTSGTDTQYF. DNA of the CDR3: TGCGCCAGCAGCTTCGGGACTAGCGGGACCGATACGCAGTATTTT.

In DNA, the CDR3 is TGTGCCAGCAGTTTGGGACACAGTAGCTCCTACAATGAGCAGTTCTTC. It is translated as CASSLGHSSSYNEQFF. V and J are TRBV6-5 and TRBJ2-1; weak D call: TRBD1 (6 bases). The germline gives CDR1 MNHEY, CDR2 SVGAGI. Trimming removed 4 bases from V and 0 bases from J, with 13 bases in between. This CDR3 contains 16 residues.

This chain's CDR3 is CASSVLGHDEQFF. CDR3 nucleotide sequence: TGTGCCAGCAGTGTTTTGGGCCACGATGAGCAGTTCTTC. The chain uses TRBV2 and TRBJ2-1; no clear D. V lost 4 bases and J 8 bases, leaving 12 bases between the germline ends. The CDR3 totals 13 residues. Germline loops: CDR1 SNHLY, CDR2 FYNNEI.

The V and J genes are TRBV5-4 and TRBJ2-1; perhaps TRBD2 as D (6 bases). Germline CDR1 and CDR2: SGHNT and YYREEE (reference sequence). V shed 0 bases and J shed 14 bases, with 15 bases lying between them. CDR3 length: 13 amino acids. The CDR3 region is CASSLGLVSGEFF. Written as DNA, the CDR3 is TGTGCCAGCAGCTTGGGACTAGTCAGTGGGGAGTTCTTC.

CDR3 amino acids: CASSHPGGGEQYF. In DNA form, the CDR3 reads TGTGCCAGCAGCCACCCGGGAGGGGGTGAGCAGTACTTC. The chain recombines TRBV11-3 with TRBJ2-7, with TRBD2 matching 8 bases. This CDR3 spans 13 amino acids. Losses at the gene ends were 5 bases for V and 7 bases for J; bases not matched to a gene: 7. Germline lookup yields CDR1 SGHNT and CDR2 YENEEA. The variable domain in full, completed from reference TRBV11-3 and TRBJ2-7, reads EAGVVQSPRYKIIEKKQPVAFWCNPISGHNTLYWYLQNLGQGPELLIRYENEEAVDDSQLPKDRFSAERLKGVDSTLKIQPAELGDSAVYLCASSHPGGGEQYFGPGTRLTVT.

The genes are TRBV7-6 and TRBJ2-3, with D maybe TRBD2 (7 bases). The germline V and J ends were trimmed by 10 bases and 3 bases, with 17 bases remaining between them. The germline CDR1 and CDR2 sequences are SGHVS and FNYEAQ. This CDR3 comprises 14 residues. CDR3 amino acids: CATTQGGETDTQYF. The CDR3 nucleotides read TGTGCCACAACCCAAGGGGGGGAGACAGATACGCAGTATTTT.

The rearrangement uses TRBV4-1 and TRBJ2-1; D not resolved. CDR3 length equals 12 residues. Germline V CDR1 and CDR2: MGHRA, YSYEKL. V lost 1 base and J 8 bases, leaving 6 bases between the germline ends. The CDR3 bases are TGCGCCAGCAGCCAAGTTAGCTATGAGCAGTTCTTC. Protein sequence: CASSQVSYEQFF.

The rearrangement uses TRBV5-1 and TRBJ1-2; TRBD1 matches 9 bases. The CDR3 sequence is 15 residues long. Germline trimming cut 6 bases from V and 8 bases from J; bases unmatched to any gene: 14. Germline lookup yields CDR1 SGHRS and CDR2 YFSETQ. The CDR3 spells CASILNPGTGSGYTF. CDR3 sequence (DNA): TGCGCCAGCATTCTGAATCCCGGGACAGGGAGCGGCTACACCTTC.

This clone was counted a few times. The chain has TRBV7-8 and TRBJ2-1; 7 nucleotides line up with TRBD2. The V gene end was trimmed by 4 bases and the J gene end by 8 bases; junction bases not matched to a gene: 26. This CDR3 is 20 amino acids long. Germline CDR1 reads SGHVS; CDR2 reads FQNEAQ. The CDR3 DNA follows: TGTGCCAGCAGCTACCGCTGGGGGGGGGAGGGTAGCGAGGTACTCGATGAGCAGTTCTTC. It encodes CASSYRWGGEGSEVLDEQFF.

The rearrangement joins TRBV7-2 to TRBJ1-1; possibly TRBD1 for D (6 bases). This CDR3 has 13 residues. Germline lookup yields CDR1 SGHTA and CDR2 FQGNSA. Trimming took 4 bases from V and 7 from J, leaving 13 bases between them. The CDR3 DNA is TGTGCCAGCAGCTACTTCAGGGGCAGTGAAGCTTTCTTT. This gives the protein CASSYFRGSEAFF.

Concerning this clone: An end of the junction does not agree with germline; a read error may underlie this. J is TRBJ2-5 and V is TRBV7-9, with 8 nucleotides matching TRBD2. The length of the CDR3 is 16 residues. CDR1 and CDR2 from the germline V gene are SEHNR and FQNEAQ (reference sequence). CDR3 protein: CSSSLSSGVGQETQYF. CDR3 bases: TGTTCCAGCAGCTTAAGTAGCGGGGTCGGCCAAGAGACCCAGTACTTC.

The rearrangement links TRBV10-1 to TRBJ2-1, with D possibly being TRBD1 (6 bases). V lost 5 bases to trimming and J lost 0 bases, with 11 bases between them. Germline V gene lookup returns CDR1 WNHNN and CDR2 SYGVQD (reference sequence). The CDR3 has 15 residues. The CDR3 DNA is TGCGCCAGCAGTAAGGACAGCAGCTCCTACAATGAGCAGTTCTTC. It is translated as CASSKDSSSYNEQFF.

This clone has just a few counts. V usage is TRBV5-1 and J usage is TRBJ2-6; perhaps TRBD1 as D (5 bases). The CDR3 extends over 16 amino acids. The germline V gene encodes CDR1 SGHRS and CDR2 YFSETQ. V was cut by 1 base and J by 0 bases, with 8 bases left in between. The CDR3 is CASSLRQNSGANVLTF. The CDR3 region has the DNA TGCGCCAGCAGCTTGAGACAGAACTCTGGGGCCAACGTCCTGACTTTC. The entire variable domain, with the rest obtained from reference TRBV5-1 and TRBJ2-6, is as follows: KAGVTQTPRYLIKTRGQQVTLSCSPISGHRSVSWYQQTPGQGLQFLFEYFSETQRNKGNFPGRFSGRQFSNSRSEMNVSTLELGDSALYLCASSLRQNSGANVLTFGAGSRLTVL.

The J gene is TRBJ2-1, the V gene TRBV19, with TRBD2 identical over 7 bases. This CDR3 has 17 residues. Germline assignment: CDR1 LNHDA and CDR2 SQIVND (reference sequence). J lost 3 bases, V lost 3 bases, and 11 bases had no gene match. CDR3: CASSIASLAEYYNEQFF. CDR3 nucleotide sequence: TGTGCCAGTAGTATCGCGTCTCTAGCGGAATACTACAATGAGCAGTTCTTC. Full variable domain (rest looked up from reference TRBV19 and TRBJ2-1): DGGITQSPKYLFRKEGQNVTLSCEQNLNHDAMYWYRQDPGQGLRLIYYSQIVNDFQKGDIAEGYSVSREKKESFPLTVTSAQKNPTAFYLCASSIASLAEYYNEQFFGPGTRLTVL.

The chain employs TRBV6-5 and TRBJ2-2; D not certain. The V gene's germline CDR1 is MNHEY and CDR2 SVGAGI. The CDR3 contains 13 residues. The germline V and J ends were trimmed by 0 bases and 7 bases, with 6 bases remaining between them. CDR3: CASSYSALGELFF. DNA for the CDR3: TGTGCCAGCAGTTACTCGGCCCTCGGGGAGCTGTTTTTT.

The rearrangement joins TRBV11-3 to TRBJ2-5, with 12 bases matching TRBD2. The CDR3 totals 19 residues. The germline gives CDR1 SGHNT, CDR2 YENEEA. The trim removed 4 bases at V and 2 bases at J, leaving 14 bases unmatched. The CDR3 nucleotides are TGTGCCAGCAGCTCGTGGACACCGGGACTAGCGGGCACGCAAGAGACCCAGTACTTC. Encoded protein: CASSSWTPGLAGTQETQYF. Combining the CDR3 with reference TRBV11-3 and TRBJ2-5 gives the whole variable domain EAGVVQSPRYKIIEKKQPVAFWCNPISGHNTLYWYLQNLGQGPELLIRYENEEAVDDSQLPKDRFSAERLKGVDSTLKIQPAELGDSAVYLCASSSWTPGLAGTQETQYFGPGTRLLVL.

The CDR3 DNA sequence: TGTGCCTGGACTGCCATACTGGATAATTCACCCCTCCACTTT. Its translation is CAWTAILDNSPLHF. The chain is built from TRBV30 and TRBJ1-6; no reliable D call. The CDR3 loop spans 14 amino acids. V lost 4 bases to trimming and J lost 5 bases, with 12 bases between them. Germline loops: CDR1 GTSNPN, CDR2 SVGIG (reference sequence).